These 5 T cell receptor beta chains originate from one sample sequenced in a study of blood T cell repertoires in COVID-19. TCRdb keeps only in-frame clones here, not all; method: immunoSEQ multiplex PCR. The sample has 200,000 to 250,000 clones, more than 80% seen once; the top ten hold roughly 3.7%. The specimen was PBMCs or T cells enriched from blood (not recorded which). These receptors all stem from a woman under 30 in a cohort exposed to, infected with or recovered from COVID-19 (not recorded which).

The chain couples TRBV5-4 to TRBJ2-7; possibly TRBD2 for D (6 bases). The CDR3 runs 16 residues. V lost 5 bases, J lost 3 bases, and 21 bases lay in between. CDR1 is SGHNT and CDR2 is YYREEE in the germline V gene (reference sequence). The CDR3 is CASSFGRRGLGYEQYF. The DNA of the CDR3 is TGTGCCAGCAGTTTTGGCCGAAGGGGACTTGGCTACGAGCAGTACTTC.

The chain is built from TRBV5-1 and TRBJ1-6; 7 bases fit TRBD1. Germline CDR1 and CDR2: SGHRS and YFSETQ. The junction had 14 bases not matched to a gene; V was cut back by 4 bases and J by 10 bases. This CDR3 has 16 amino acids. Here the CDR3 reads CASSLQTGSGGSPLHF. The CDR3 region has the DNA TGCGCCAGCAGCCTTCAGACAGGGTCCGGTGGATCACCCCTCCACTTT.

This chain connects TRBV5-1 to TRBJ1-1; 8 positions match TRBD1. Looked up from germline, CDR1 is SGHRS and CDR2 is YFSETQ. The CDR3 loop spans 16 amino acids. V shed 4 bases, J shed 2 bases, and the junction held 10 bases outside the gene matches. The CDR3: CASSQTTGATNTEAFF. CDR3 sequence (DNA): TGCGCCAGCAGCCAAACGACAGGGGCCACAAACACTGAAGCTTTCTTT. Full variable domain (outside the CDR3, taken from reference TRBV5-1 and TRBJ1-1): KAGVTQTPRYLIKTRGQQVTLSCSPISGHRSVSWYQQTPGQGLQFLFEYFSETQRNKGNFPGRFSGRQFSNSRSEMNVSTLELGDSALYLCASSQTTGATNTEAFFGQGTRLTVV.

The chain couples TRBV7-8 to TRBJ2-5; 8 bases align to TRBD1. The germline CDR1 and CDR2 sequences are SGHVS and FQNEAQ. V gave up 4 bases and J gave up 5 bases; unmatched junction bases: 9. The CDR3 runs 15 residues. CDR3 DNA sequence: TGTGCCAGCAGCTCGATCCAGGGGGCTTGGGAGACCCAGTACTTC. This encodes CASSSIQGAWETQYF.

The rearrangement uses TRBV10-1 and TRBJ2-1, with TRBD2 matching over 7 bases. J gave up 8 bases and V 4 bases, and 8 bases lay outside the gene matches. This CDR3 comprises 14 residues. The germline gives CDR1 WNHNN, CDR2 SYGVQD (reference sequence). Here the CDR3 DNA reads TGCGCCAGCAGTGCGGCGGGAGTAGGGGATGAGCAGTTCTTC. It codes for CASSAAGVGDEQFF.